The rows below give T cell receptor beta chains drawn from one sample of a study of prognosis after radiotherapy for stage I lung cancer. TCRdb re-called the multiplex PCR reads through MiXCR, storing one row per CDR3 protein. Found here are tens of thousands of distinct CDR3 sequences, around 45% of them singletons; the top ten hold 15%. This specimen consisted of PBMCs, obtained before or after stereotactic body radiation therapy (not recorded which). These TCRs come from a donor aged 50 or older with non-small cell lung cancer. The CDR3 runs from the conserved cysteine through the conserved F or W. D genes are given only for firm matches. Size values are once, few and many counts, or a class for expanded clones, and some rows have none.

v_call	clone_size	d_call	j_call	cdr3_nt	cdr3_aa
TRBV5-1	-	-	TRBJ1-1	TGCGCCAGCAGCTTGTGGGGAGAGAACACTGAAGCTTTCTTT	CASSLWGENTEAFF
TRBV20-1	many	TRBD2	TRBJ2-3	TGCAGTGCTAGAGATTTTAGCGGGGGGCCAGATACGCAGTATTTT	CSARDFSGGPDTQYF
TRBV5-1	many	-	TRBJ1-2	TGCGCCAGCAGGTTCCAGTCTAACTATGGCTACACCTTC	CASRFQSNYGYTF
TRBV19	many	-	TRBJ2-2	TGTGCCAGTCAGCCAATCCTGAACACCGGGGAGCTGTTTTTT	CASQPILNTGELFF
TRBV5-1	-	TRBD2	TRBJ2-1	TGCGCCAGCAGCTTAACTAGCGGGAGCAATGATCAGTTCTTC	CASSLTSGSNDQFF
TRBV28	-	-	TRBJ2-7	TGTGCCAGCAGTTTGAACGGGAACTACGAGCAGTACTTC	CASSLNGNYEQYF
TRBV12-3/TRBV12-4	once	-	TRBJ2-7	TGTGCCAGCAGTCCCGACGGGACGAATGGGGAGCAGTACTTC	CASSPDGTNGEQYF
TRBV4-2	-	TRBD2	TRBJ2-3	TGTGCCAGCAGCCTGAGGCCGGGCATGGCTAGCGGGGGTACAGATACGCAGTATTTT	CASSLRPGMASGGTDTQYF
TRBV5-4	many	TRBD1	TRBJ1-1	TGTGCCAGCACCTATAGGACAGGGGTGAACACTGAAGCTTTCTTT	CASTYRTGVNTEAFF
TRBV9	many	-	TRBJ2-3	TGTGCCAGCAGCCCAAGTCTAGCGCGCCAAGATACGCAGTATTTT	CASSPSLARQDTQYF
TRBV24-1	-	-	TRBJ2-3	TGTGCCACCAGTGGGTTTGGGATCACAGATACGCAGTATTTT	CATSGFGITDTQYF
TRBV12-3/TRBV12-4	many	-	TRBJ2-4	TGTGCCAGCAGTCCCGATCTGATCCTAGCCAAAAACATTCAGTACTTC	CASSPDLILAKNIQYF
TRBV5-4	many	-	TRBJ1-3	TGTGCCAGCAGCTCCGGTGTCACCATATATTTT	CASSSGVTIYF